These 18 T cell receptor beta chains share one sample of origin, sequenced in a study of control samples from healthy donors and cancer patients. Profiled with immunoSEQ multiplex PCR; TCRdb holds only in-frame clones, not every one. The profile covers about 180,000 clones, with around 89% appearing a single time and about 1.4% taken by the ten largest. The sequenced material came from blood. The source is a woman in her fifties or sixties in good health.

The V call is TRBV9, the J call TRBJ1-2; TRBD1 is a possible D gene (5 bases). The germline V gene has CDR1 SGDLS and CDR2 YYNGEE. The CDR3 length is 14 residues. V was shortened by 0 bases and J by 5 bases, with 11 bases between the two germline ends. CDR3 loop: CASSVEGRAYGYTF. The CDR3 bases are TGTGCCAGCAGCGTAGAGGGGCGGGCTTATGGCTACACCTTC.

The chain has TRBV5-4 and TRBJ2-7, with D possibly matching TRBD2 (6 bases). Germline V gene sequence: CDR1 SGHNT, CDR2 YYREEE (reference sequence). CDR3 length: 14 residues. With 7 bases removed from V and 4 bases from J, the gap between germline ends came to 18 bases. The CDR3, as DNA: TGTGCCAGCGGGAGGCAGGGTGAAGGGTACGAGCAGTACTTC. Amino acid sequence: CASGRQGEGYEQYF.

The chain recombines TRBV7-2 with TRBJ2-5; D gene uncertain. Germline CDR1 reads SGHTA; CDR2 reads FQGNSA. This CDR3 has 14 amino acids. With 1 base removed from V and 0 bases from J, the gap between germline ends came to 6 bases. This CDR3 reads CASSLDYNQETQYF. The CDR3 DNA reads as TGTGCCAGCAGCTTAGACTATAACCAAGAGACCCAGTACTTC.

The chain is built from TRBV24-1 and TRBJ2-3; 11 bases are a match to TRBD2. V shed 3 bases and J 7 bases; nucleotides not matched to a gene: 8. The length of the CDR3 is 16 residues. Germline CDR1 reads KGHDR; CDR2 reads SFDVKD. The chain's CDR3 is CATSDPLAGDRYTQYF. In nucleotides, the CDR3 is TGTGCCACCAGTGATCCACTAGCGGGGGATAGGTATACGCAGTATTTT.

The rearrangement joins TRBV9 to TRBJ2-3, with TRBD2 identical over 7 bases. This CDR3 has 15 amino acids. Germline lookup yields CDR1 SGDLS and CDR2 YYNGEE. Trimming took 0 bases from V and 2 from J; bases not matched to a gene: 3. CDR3 region: CASSVVAGDTDTQYF. Written as DNA, the CDR3 is TGTGCCAGCAGCGTAGTGGCGGGGGACACAGATACGCAGTATTTT.

The rearrangement links TRBV19 to TRBJ2-2; perhaps TRBD1 as D (5 bases). This CDR3 has 14 amino acids. V shed 6 bases and J shed 4 bases, with 12 bases lying between them. Germline CDR1 reads LNHDA; CDR2 reads SQIVND (reference sequence). The chain's CDR3 is CASRPQATTGELFF. CDR3 DNA sequence: TGTGCCAGTAGACCACAGGCAACCACCGGGGAGCTGTTTTTT. The full variable domain, in which reference TRBV19 and TRBJ2-2 provide the parts outside the CDR3, is DGGITQSPKYLFRKEGQNVTLSCEQNLNHDAMYWYRQDPGQGLRLIYYSQIVNDFQKGDIAEGYSVSREKKESFPLTVTSAQKNPTAFYLCASRPQATTGELFFGEGSRLTVL.

The rearrangement links TRBV7-9 to TRBJ2-3, with 8 bases fitting TRBD1. This CDR3 spans 16 amino acids. Trimming at V came to 3 bases and at J to 0 bases, leaving 5 bases not matched to a gene. Germline CDR1 is SEHNR and CDR2 is FQNEAQ (reference sequence). The CDR3: CASSFPTGASTDTQYF. DNA for the CDR3: TGTGCCAGCAGCTTCCCGACAGGGGCTAGCACAGATACGCAGTATTTT.

The chain recombines TRBV6-5 with TRBJ2-3; 8 nucleotides line up with TRBD2. Trimming at V came to 7 bases and at J to 2 bases, leaving 5 bases not matched to a gene. The CDR3 consists of 14 residues. Looked up from germline, CDR1 is MNHEY and CDR2 is SVGAGI. The CDR3 sequence is CASTKGLATDTQYF. DNA for the CDR3: TGTGCCAGCACCAAAGGACTAGCCACAGATACGCAGTATTTT.

The sample holds one count of this clone. DNA for the CDR3: TGTGCCAGCAGTGTACTAGCGGGAGTTAATACGCAGTATTTT. Its protein product is CASSVLAGVNTQYF. The rearrangement links TRBV28 to TRBJ2-3; TRBD2 matches at 11 bases. Trimming cost V 5 bases and J 7 bases; bases outside gene matches: 5. The CDR3 totals 14 residues. Per the germline V gene, CDR1 is MDHEN and CDR2 is SYDVKM.

The chain is built from TRBV3-1 (or the pseudogene TRBV3-2) and TRBJ1-3; the D is unclear. This CDR3 is 13 amino acids long. Trimming removed 10 bases at V and 0 bases at J, with 10 bases between. CDR1 is LGHDT, CDR2 YNNKEL, per germline (reference sequence). CDR3 DNA: TGTGCCACCGGAGGGAGCTCTGGAAACACCATATATTTT. Encoded protein: CATGGSSGNTIYF.

The V call is TRBV18, the J call TRBJ1-2, with TRBD1 matching 7 bases. The CDR3 loop spans 13 amino acids. The germline gives CDR1 KGHSH, CDR2 LQKENI. V shed 6 bases, J shed 3 bases, and the junction held 4 bases outside the gene matches. The CDR3 nucleotides are TGTGCCAGCTCTACAGGGGTTGACTATGGCTACACCTTC. Amino acids: CASSTGVDYGYTF.

V gene TRBV30 combines with J gene TRBJ2-5; TRBD1 aligns across 9 bases. Germline CDR1 GTSNPN, CDR2 SVGIG (reference sequence). This CDR3 region has 13 residues. Trimming took 5 bases from V and 5 from J; bases not matched to a gene: 6. CDR3 nucleotides: TGTGCCTGGGACCCGGGACAGGGCGAGACCCAGTACTTC. As protein: CAWDPGQGETQYF.

The V gene is TRBV3-1 (or the pseudogene TRBV3-2), the J gene TRBJ2-5; no clear D gene. V was trimmed by 0 bases and J by 5 bases, leaving 7 bases between them. The germline CDR1 and CDR2 sequences are LGHDT and YNNKEL (reference sequence). This CDR3 region has 13 residues. The CDR3: CASSQDVRETQYF. In DNA form, the CDR3 reads TGTGCCAGCAGCCAAGATGTTAGGGAGACCCAGTACTTC.

The chain employs TRBV7-3 and TRBJ2-1; D may be TRBD1 (7 bases). CDR3 length: 13 amino acids. The germline V and J ends were trimmed by 5 bases and 8 bases, with 13 bases remaining between them. Germline V lookup: CDR1 SGHTA, CDR2 FQGTGA. CDR3 residues: CASSTDREDEQFF. In DNA form, the CDR3 reads TGTGCCAGCAGCACCGACAGGGAGGATGAGCAGTTCTTC.

The V gene is TRBV20-1, the J gene TRBJ2-7; D call uncertain. This CDR3 region has 10 residues. Per the germline V gene, CDR1 is DFQATT and CDR2 is SNEGSKA (reference sequence). Trimming cost V 2 bases and J 6 bases, with 5 bases left between them. The CDR3 bases are TGCAGTGCTAGAATCGGCGAGCAGTACTTC. Amino acids: CSARIGEQYF.

The V call is TRBV18, the J call TRBJ1-2; TRBD1 matches 11 bases. Germline loops: CDR1 KGHSH, CDR2 LQKENI. The ends lost 6 bases at V and 8 bases at J; junction bases unmatched: 5. The CDR3 has 13 residues. CDR3 DNA sequence: TGTGCCAGCTCTGGACAGGGGGCAATCGGCTACACCTTC. The encoded protein is CASSGQGAIGYTF.

This clone appeared a single time. V and J are TRBV10-3 and TRBJ1-5; a weak D match, TRBD1 (5 bases). V was cut by 4 bases and J by 4 bases, with 14 bases left in between. This CDR3 is built from 15 residues. Per the germline V gene, CDR1 is ENHRY and CDR2 is SYGVKD. Written as DNA, the CDR3 is TGTGCCATCAGTGGTGGAGGGGAAGGGAATCAGCCCCAGCATTTT. It translates to CAISGGGEGNQPQHF.

This clone came up once. This chain links TRBV28 with TRBJ2-3; a possible D gene is TRBD2 (6 bases). The CDR3 sequence is 14 residues long. The V end was cut by 7 bases, the J end by 3 bases, with 14 bases between. Germline assignment: CDR1 MDHEN and CDR2 SYDVKM. This CDR3 is CASIRAGTTDTQYF. The CDR3 DNA follows: TGTGCCAGCATCCGGGCGGGGACGACAGATACGCAGTATTTT.